The present T cell receptor (beta chain) was sequenced within a study of blood T cell repertoires in COVID-19. Profiling relied on immunoSEQ multiplex PCR, and the TCRdb table lists in-frame clones only, not all of them. The sample lists some 68,000 clones, approximately 92% occurring once. The germline V gene has CDR1 MGHRA and CDR2 YSYEKL. This CDR3 region has 15 residues. Trimming left V 1 base short and J 2 bases short, with 9 bases between. The chain combines TRBV4-1 with TRBJ2-1; tentative D call: TRBD1 (6 bases). The sample comprised peripheral blood. This sequence originates from a man aged 45 to 65 with active COVID-19. The CDR3, as DNA: TGCGCCAGCAGCCAAGTCCAGGGGACCTACAATGAGCAGTTCTTC. Its translation: CASSQVQGTYNEQFF.